This TCR beta chain was identified during a study of blood T cell repertoires in COVID-19. Study-wide context: Sites across the United States, Italy and Spain contributed samples from acute and convalescent COVID-19. T cells, B-cell-depleted T cells, or PBMCs supplied cDNA or gDNA.

Germline V gene lookup returns CDR1 SGHTA and CDR2 FQGNSA. V trimming: 0 bases; J trimming: 2 bases; junction bases outside the gene matches: 2. CDR3 length: 15 residues. In the original analysis: Counts of nucleated cells, estimated from reference gene primer amplification, were obtained. The table came from immunoSEQ multiplex PCR; TCRdb's copy has only in-frame clones and leaves some out. V and J calls and clone size are as listed in that table; D and trimming were resolved from the DNA. The sample carries about 110,000 clones, around four fifths recorded once. The sequence derives from a woman in her fifties or sixties with acute or convalescent COVID-19. The V gene is TRBV7-2, the J gene TRBJ1-2, with TRBD1 matching 8 bases. Sequencing used peripheral blood. CDR3 residues: CASSLAGQANYGYTF. CDR3 nucleotides: TGTGCCAGCAGCTTAGCGGGACAGGCGAACTATGGCTACACCTTC.